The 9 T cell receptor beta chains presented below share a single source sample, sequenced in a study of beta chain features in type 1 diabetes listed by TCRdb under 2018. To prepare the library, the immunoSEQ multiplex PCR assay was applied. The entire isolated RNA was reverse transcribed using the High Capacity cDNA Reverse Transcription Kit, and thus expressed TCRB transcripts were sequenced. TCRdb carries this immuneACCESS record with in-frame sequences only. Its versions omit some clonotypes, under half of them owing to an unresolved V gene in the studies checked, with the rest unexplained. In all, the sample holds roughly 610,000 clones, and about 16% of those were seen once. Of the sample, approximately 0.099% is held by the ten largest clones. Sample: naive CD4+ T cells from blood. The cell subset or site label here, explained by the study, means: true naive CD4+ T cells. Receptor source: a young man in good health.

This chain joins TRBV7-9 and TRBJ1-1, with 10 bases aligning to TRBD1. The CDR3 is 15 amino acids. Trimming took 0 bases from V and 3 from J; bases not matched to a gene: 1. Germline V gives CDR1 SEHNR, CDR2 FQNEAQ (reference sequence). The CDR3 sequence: CASSLAGTGDTEAFF. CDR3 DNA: TGTGCCAGCAGCTTAGCCGGGACAGGGGACACTGAAGCTTTCTTT.

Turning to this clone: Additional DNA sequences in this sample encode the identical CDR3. The CDR3 nucleotides read TGCGCCAGCAGCCAGAGAGCGGTAGATACGCAGTATTTT. Its protein product is CASSQRAVDTQYF. V is TRBV4-3 and J is TRBJ2-3; D may be TRBD2 (5 bases). This CDR3 is built from 13 residues. The V end lost 3 bases, the J end lost 5 bases, and 9 bases lay between the germline ends. Germline-derived CDR1 and CDR2 are LGHNA and YSLEER.

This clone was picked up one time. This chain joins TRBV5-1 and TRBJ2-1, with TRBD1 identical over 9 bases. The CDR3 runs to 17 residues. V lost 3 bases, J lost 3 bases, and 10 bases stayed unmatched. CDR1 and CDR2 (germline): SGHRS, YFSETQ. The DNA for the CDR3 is TGCGCCAGCAGCTACGCTCCGGACAGGGGCATCTACAATGAGCAGTTCTTC. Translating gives CASSYAPDRGIYNEQFF.

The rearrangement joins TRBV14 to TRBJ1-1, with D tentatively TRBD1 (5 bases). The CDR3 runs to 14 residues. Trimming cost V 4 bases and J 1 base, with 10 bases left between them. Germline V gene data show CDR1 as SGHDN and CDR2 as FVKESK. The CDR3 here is CASSPGRRNTEAFF. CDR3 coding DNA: TGTGCCAGCAGCCCGGGACGGAGGAACACTGAAGCTTTCTTT.

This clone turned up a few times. This CDR3 reads CASSSGTVDYEQYF. CDR3 bases: TGTGCCAGCAGTTCCGGGACGGTAGACTACGAGCAGTACTTC. This chain links TRBV28 with TRBJ2-7, with D perhaps given as TRBD1 or TRBD2 (5 bases each). The CDR3 has 14 residues. V was clipped by 4 bases and J by 3 bases, with 13 bases between them. Germline CDR1 MDHEN, CDR2 SYDVKM.

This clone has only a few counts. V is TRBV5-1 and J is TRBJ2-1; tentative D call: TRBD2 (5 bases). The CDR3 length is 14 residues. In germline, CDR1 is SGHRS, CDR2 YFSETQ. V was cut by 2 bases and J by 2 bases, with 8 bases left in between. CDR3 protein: CASSLAATYNEQFF. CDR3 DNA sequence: TGCGCCAGCAGCTTAGCGGCCACCTACAATGAGCAGTTCTTC. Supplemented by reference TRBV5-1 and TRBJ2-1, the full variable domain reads KAGVTQTPRYLIKTRGQQVTLSCSPISGHRSVSWYQQTPGQGLQFLFEYFSETQRNKGNFPGRFSGRQFSNSRSEMNVSTLELGDSALYLCASSLAATYNEQFFGPGTRLTVL.

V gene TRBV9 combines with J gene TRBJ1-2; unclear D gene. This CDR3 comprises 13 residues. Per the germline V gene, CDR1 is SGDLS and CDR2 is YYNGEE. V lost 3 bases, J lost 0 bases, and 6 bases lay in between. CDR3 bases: TGTGCCAGCAGCGATCCCCCTAACTATGGCTACACCTTC. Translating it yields CASSDPPNYGYTF.

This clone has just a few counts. The chain's CDR3 is CASSYSQGLGATIYF. In DNA form, the CDR3 reads TGTGCCAGCAGTTACTCGCAGGGACTAGGTGCCACCATATATTTT. The rearrangement links TRBV6-5 to TRBJ1-3; a weak D match, TRBD1 (5 bases). The CDR3 loop spans 15 amino acids. V lost 0 bases, J lost 9 bases, and 15 bases lay in between. Germline assignment: CDR1 MNHEY and CDR2 SVGAGI.

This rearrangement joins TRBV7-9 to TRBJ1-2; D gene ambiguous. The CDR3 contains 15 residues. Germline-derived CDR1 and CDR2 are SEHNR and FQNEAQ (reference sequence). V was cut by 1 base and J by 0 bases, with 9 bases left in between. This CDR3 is CASSLVGRANYGYTF. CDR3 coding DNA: TGTGCCAGCAGCTTAGTCGGCAGAGCTAACTATGGCTACACCTTC.